This passage covers 10 T cell receptor beta chains from one sample sequenced in a study of patients and donors after allogeneic stem cell transplantation. TCRdb independently ran MiXCR on the RT-PCR reads; one entry per CDR3 protein. This sample has 200,000 to 250,000 distinct CDR3 sequences, with roughly 14% found just once. Sequences were obtained from blood, either unsorted or a sorted T cell fraction (not recorded which). Receptor source: a human donor who was either an allogeneic HSCT recipient or a stem cell or donor lymphocyte infusion donor (not recorded which). It is not recorded whose cells these are; they may come from a transplant donor.

This clonotype was seen repeatedly, ten times or more. The chain has TRBV12-3 or TRBV12-4 and TRBJ1-2; D gene uncertain. The germline V and J ends were trimmed by 1 base and 2 bases, with 14 bases remaining between them. The CDR3 extends over 16 amino acids. CDR3 protein: CASSLGSAFSNYGYTF. For the CDR3, the DNA is TGTGCCAGCAGTTTAGGGTCAGCTTTTTCAAACTATGGCTACACCTTC.

V is TRBV6-1 and J is TRBJ2-7; 12 nucleotides match TRBD2. Germline V lookup: CDR1 MNHNS, CDR2 SASEGT. This CDR3 is built from 15 residues. With 7 bases clipped from V and 1 base from J, the junction kept 5 bases outside the gene matches. In DNA form, the CDR3 reads TGTGCCAGCACCTCCCTAGCGGGGGGGTCCTACGAGCAGTACTTC. Translation gives CASTSLAGGSYEQYF.

Ten or more counts support this clonotype. CDR3 loop: CASSQVGARGDNEQFF. The CDR3 region has the DNA TGTGCCAGCAGCCAAGTTGGTGCACGGGGGGACAATGAGCAGTTCTTC. The gene calls are TRBV7-3 and TRBJ2-1; 7 bases are a match to TRBD2. CDR1 is SGHTA, CDR2 FQGTGA, per germline. The CDR3 runs to 16 residues. Germline trimming cut 5 bases from V and 5 bases from J; bases unmatched to any gene: 12.

Ten or more counts support this clonotype. The V gene is TRBV24-1, the J gene TRBJ2-1; TRBD2 aligns across 7 bases. The germline CDR1 and CDR2 sequences are KGHDR and SFDVKD. This CDR3 contains 17 residues. After removal of 4 bases from V and 1 base from J, the junction contained 9 bases not matched to a gene. The CDR3, as DNA: TGTGCCACCAGTGAACACCCTAGCGGACCATCCTACAATGAGCAGTTCTTC. Protein sequence: CATSEHPSGPSYNEQFF.

This clonotype appeared many times. The chain couples TRBV29-1 to TRBJ2-5; 15 nucleotides agree with TRBD2. The V gene end was trimmed by 8 bases and the J gene end by 1 base; junction bases not matched to a gene: 5. Per germline, CDR1 SQVTM and CDR2 ANQGSEA. This CDR3 is built from 15 residues. The CDR3 sequence is CSIGTSGGLQETQYF. In DNA form, the CDR3 reads TGCAGCATCGGGACTAGCGGGGGGCTCCAAGAGACCCAGTACTTC.

This clonotype has more than one count but fewer than ten. The J gene is TRBJ1-2, the V gene TRBV5-1; D call uncertain. CDR3 size: 12 residues. The V and J ends lost 4 bases and 4 bases respectively, with 8 bases between them. Germline CDR1 and CDR2: SGHRS and YFSETQ. CDR3 sequence reads: CASSADFYGYTF. The CDR3 nucleotides read TGCGCCAGCAGCGCCGATTTCTATGGCTACACCTTC.

This clonotype has a handful of counts. This sequence joins TRBV20-1 and TRBJ1-5; maybe TRBD1 (5 bases). V was trimmed by 5 bases and J by 4 bases, leaving 12 bases between them. Germline V lookup: CDR1 DFQATT, CDR2 SNEGSKA (reference sequence). This CDR3 has 13 amino acids. The CDR3 region is CSASGRGNQPQHF. The CDR3 DNA reads as TGCAGTGCTTCGGGACGGGGGAATCAGCCCCAGCATTTT.

The chain carries TRBV12-3 or TRBV12-4 and TRBJ1-2; a weak D match, TRBD1 (5 bases). Trimming took 6 bases from V and 4 from J, leaving 18 bases between them. There are 15 residues in the CDR3. The CDR3 protein is CASSSRRVSLYGYTF. The CDR3 DNA reads TGTGCCAGCAGCTCACGCAGGGTGTCCCTCTATGGCTACACCTTC.

This clonotype showed up just a few times. Mismatch with germline at one junction end may stem from a read error. V is TRBV5-6 and J is TRBJ1-1; 7 nucleotides agree with TRBD1. Germline CDR1 is SGHDT and CDR2 is YYEEEE. The CDR3 is made up of 12 amino acids. The CDR3 DNA reads as TGTGCCAGCAGCTTCGACAGGGAGAACCCCCTATTT. Translating it yields CASSFDRENPLF.

The gene calls are TRBV29-1 and TRBJ2-1, with D unclear. The CDR3 is made up of 12 amino acids. Germline V gene sequence: CDR1 SQVTM, CDR2 ANQGSEA. The V and J ends lost 4 bases and 10 bases respectively, with 14 bases between them. CDR3 region: CSVVADGVEQFF. In DNA form, the CDR3 reads TGCAGCGTTGTGGCTGATGGAGTCGAGCAGTTCTTC.